This T cell receptor (beta chain) was sequenced for a study of CD8 T cells in ankylosing spondylitis. Comments on this clonotype: The antigen is not known.

V gave up 3 bases and J gave up 10 bases, with 10 bases separating them. The length of the CDR3 is 12 residues. The V gene's germline CDR1 is DFQATT and CDR2 SNEGSKA (reference sequence). By quantitative 5'-RACE with molecular barcodes, the TCR beta libraries were made. In TCRdb, the 5' RACE reads were re-called with MiXCR into one record per CDR3 protein. The table has about 800,000 distinct CDR3 sequences, 12% seen once. Findings of the study overall: The study identified a TCR beta motif of several highly homologous variants that appeared characteristic of ankylosing spondylitis blood.

The V call is TRBV20-1, the J call TRBJ1-6; D possibly corresponds to TRBD1 (5 bases). The clonotype was recovered from a male donor with ankylosing spondylitis. Material: blood, either unsorted or a sorted T cell fraction (not recorded which). The CDR3 coding sequence is TGCAGTGCTAGGACAGTTTCCTCACCCCTCCACTTT. This gives the protein CSARTVSSPLHF.